This TCR beta chain is drawn from a study of blood T cell repertoires in COVID-19. This clone was found once. V shed 3 bases and J shed 5 bases, with 13 bases lying between them. Germline V gene data show CDR1 as GTSNPN and CDR2 as SVGIG (reference sequence). CDR3 length equals 13 residues. Method: immunoSEQ multiplex PCR; TCRdb's copy keeps in-frame clones and lacks some. The sample lists 150,000 to 200,000 clones, around 87% seen once, with roughly 0.95% in the top ten. This receptor was obtained from a man between 18 and 29 years old with acute or convalescent COVID-19. The sequenced sample consisted of peripheral blood. V is TRBV30 and J is TRBJ1-2; D is possibly TRBD1 (6 bases). The CDR3 here is CAWSRGFRYGYTF. The CDR3 coding sequence is TGTGCCTGGAGCAGGGGATTTCGGTATGGCTACACCTTC.